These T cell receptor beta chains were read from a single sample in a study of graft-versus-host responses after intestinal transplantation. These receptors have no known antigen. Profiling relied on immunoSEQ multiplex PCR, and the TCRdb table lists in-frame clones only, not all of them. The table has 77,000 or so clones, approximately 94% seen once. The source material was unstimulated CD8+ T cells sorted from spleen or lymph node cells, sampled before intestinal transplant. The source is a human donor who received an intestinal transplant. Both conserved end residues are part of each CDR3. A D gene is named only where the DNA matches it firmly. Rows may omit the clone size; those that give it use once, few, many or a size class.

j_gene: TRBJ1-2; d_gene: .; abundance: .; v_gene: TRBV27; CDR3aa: CASRGSRYGYTF; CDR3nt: TGTGCCAGCAGGGGCTCGAGATATGGCTACACCTTC
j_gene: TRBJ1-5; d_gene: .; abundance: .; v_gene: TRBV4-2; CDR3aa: CASSQDWVGPQHF; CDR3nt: TGTGCCAGCAGCCAAGATTGGGTCGGGCCCCAGCATTTT
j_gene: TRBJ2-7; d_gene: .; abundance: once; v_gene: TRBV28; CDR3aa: CASSPTDSYEQYF; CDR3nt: TGTGCCAGCAGTCCGACGGACAGCTACGAGCAGTACTTC
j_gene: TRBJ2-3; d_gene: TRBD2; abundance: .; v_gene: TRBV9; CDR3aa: CASSAGRTSGITDTQYF; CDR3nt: TGTGCCAGCAGCGCCGGGAGGACTAGCGGTATCACAGATACGCAGTATTTT
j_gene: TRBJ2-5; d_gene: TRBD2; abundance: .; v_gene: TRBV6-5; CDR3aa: CASSPGTSVFETQYF; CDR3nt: TGTGCCAGCAGTCCCGGGACTAGCGTCTTTGAGACCCAGTACTTC
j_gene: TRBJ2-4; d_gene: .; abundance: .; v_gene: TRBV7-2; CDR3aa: CASSLYRYF; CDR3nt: TGTGCCAGCAGCTTATATCGGTACTTC
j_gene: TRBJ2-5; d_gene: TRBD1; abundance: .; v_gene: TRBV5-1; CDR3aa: CASSTGQGQETQYF; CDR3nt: TGCGCCAGCAGCACCGGACAGGGCCAAGAGACCCAGTACTTC
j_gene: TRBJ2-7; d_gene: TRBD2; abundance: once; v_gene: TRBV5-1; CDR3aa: CASSPGEGTYEQYF; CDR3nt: TGCGCCAGCAGCCCTGGGGAGGGTACCTACGAGCAGTACTTC
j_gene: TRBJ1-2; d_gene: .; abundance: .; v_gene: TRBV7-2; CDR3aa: CASSLDGRNYGYTF; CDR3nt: TGTGCCAGCAGCCTCGATGGTCGGAACTATGGCTACACCTTC
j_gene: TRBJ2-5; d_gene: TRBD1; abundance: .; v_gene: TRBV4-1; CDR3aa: CASSQDKGQGVGTQYF; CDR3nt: TGCGCCAGCAGCCAAGATAAGGGCCAGGGGGTTGGGACCCAGTACTTC
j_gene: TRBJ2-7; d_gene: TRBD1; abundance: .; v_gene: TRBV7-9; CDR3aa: CASSLEGQGPYEQYF; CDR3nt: TGTGCCAGCAGCTTAGAAGGACAGGGGCCCTACGAGCAGTACTTC
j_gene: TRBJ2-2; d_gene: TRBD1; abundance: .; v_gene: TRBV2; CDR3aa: CASSPWTGDPTGELFF; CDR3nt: TGTGCCAGCAGCCCCTGGACAGGGGATCCCACCGGGGAGCTGTTTTTT
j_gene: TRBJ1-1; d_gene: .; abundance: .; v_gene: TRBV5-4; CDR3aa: CASSFWGTGLTEAFF; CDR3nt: TGTGCCAGCAGCTTCTGGGGAACAGGTTTAACTGAAGCTTTCTTT
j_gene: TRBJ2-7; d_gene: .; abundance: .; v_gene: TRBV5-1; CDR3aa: CASSLARGSFYEQYF; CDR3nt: TGCGCCAGCAGCTTGGCCCGGGGGAGCTTCTACGAGCAGTACTTC
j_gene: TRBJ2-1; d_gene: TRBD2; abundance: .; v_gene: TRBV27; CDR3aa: CATQGLAPNEQFF; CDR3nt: TGTGCCACCCAGGGACTAGCACCAAATGAGCAGTTCTTC
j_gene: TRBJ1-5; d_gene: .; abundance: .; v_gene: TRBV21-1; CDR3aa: CASEDYRGDQPQHF; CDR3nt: TGTGCCAGCGAAGACTACAGGGGGGATCAGCCCCAGCATTTT
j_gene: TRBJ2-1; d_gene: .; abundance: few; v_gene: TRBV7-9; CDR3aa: CASSLYPSNEQFF; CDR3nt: TGTGCCAGCAGCTTGTATCCCTCCAATGAGCAGTTCTTC
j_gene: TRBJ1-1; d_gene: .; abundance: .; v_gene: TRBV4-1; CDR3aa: CASSPPGNTEAFF; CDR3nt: TGCGCCAGCAGCCCCCCCGGAAACACTGAAGCTTTCTTT
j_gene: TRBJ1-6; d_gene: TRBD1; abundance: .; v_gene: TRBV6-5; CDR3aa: CASSSGTGANSPLHF; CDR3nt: TGTGCCAGCAGTTCCGGGACAGGGGCCAATTCACCCCTCCACTTT
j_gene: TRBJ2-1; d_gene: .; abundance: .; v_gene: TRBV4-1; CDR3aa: CASSDSRDEQFF; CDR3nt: TGCGCCAGCAGCGATAGTCGCGATGAGCAGTTCTTC
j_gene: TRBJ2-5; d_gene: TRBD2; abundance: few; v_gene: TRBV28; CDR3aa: CASIPGLAQETQYF; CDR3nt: TGTGCCAGCATCCCGGGACTAGCGCAAGAGACCCAGTACTTC
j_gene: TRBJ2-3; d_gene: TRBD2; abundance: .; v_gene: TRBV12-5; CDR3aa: CASGLVLHQRGTDTQYF; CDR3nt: TGTGCTAGTGGTTTGGTACTTCATCAGCGGGGTACAGATACGCAGTATTTT
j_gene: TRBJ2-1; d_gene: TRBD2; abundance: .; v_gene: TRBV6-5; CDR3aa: CASSYSNSGTSGEQFF; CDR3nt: TGTGCCAGCAGTTACTCGAATAGCGGGACCTCGGGTGAGCAGTTCTTC
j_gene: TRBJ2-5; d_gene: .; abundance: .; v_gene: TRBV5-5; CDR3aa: CASSLPGQQTQYF; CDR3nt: TGTGCCAGCAGCCTACCGGGGCAGCAGACCCAGTACTTC
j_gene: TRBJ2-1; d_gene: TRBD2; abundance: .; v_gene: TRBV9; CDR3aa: CASSPDSNLGGNEQFF; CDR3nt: TGTGCCAGCAGCCCCGACTCCAACCTCGGGGGGAATGAGCAGTTCTTC
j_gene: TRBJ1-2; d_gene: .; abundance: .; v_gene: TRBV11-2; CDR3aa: CASSLNQGGHYGYTF; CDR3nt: TGTGCCAGCAGCCTAAACCAGGGTGGGCACTATGGCTACACCTTC
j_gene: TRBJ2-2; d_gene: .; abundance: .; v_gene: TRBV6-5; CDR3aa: CASTLGQIDTGELFF; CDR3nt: TGTGCCAGCACCCTAGGACAGATAGACACCGGGGAGCTGTTTTTT
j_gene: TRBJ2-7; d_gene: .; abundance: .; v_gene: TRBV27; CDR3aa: CASTPGESYEQYF; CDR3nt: TGTGCCAGCACCCCTGGGGAGTCCTACGAGCAGTACTTC
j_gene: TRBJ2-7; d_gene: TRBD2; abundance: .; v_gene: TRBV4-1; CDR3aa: CASSHVAGEGYEQYF; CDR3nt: TGCGCCAGCAGCCATGTAGCGGGAGAAGGCTACGAGCAGTACTTC
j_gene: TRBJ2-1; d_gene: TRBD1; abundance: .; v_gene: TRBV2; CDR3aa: CASLIRGQGNANEQFF; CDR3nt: TGTGCCAGCCTGATCCGGGGACAGGGCAACGCTAATGAGCAGTTCTTC
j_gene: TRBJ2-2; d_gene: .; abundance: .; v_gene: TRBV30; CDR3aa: CAWIGRFHTGTGELFF; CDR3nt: TGTGCCTGGATCGGCAGATTCCATACCGGCACCGGGGAGCTGTTTTTT
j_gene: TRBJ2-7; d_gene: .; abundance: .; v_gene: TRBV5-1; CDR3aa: CASSLATTYEQYF; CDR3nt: TGCGCCAGCAGCTTGGCCACTACCTACGAGCAGTACTTC
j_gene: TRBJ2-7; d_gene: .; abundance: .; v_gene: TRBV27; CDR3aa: CASSLSGLSYEQYF; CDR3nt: TGTGCCAGCAGTTTATCCGGGCTAAGCTACGAGCAGTACTTC
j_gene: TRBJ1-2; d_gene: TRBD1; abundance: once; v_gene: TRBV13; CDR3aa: CASSTTLMDRADGYTF; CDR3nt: TGTGCCAGCAGCACAACGTTAATGGACAGGGCGGACGGCTACACCTTC
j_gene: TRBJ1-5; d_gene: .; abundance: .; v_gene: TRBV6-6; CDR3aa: CASGVYSNQPQHF; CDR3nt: TGTGCCAGCGGGGTATATAGCAATCAGCCCCAGCATTTT
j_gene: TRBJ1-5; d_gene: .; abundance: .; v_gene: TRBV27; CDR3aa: CASSFLSGGFRAQPQHF; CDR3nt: TGTGCCAGCAGTTTCCTGTCGGGGGGGTTTCGCGCTCAGCCCCAGCATTTT
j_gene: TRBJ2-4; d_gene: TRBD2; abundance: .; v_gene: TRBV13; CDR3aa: CASSPTGGGDIQYF; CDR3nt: TGTGCCAGCAGCCCGACCGGGGGGGGAGACATTCAGTACTTC
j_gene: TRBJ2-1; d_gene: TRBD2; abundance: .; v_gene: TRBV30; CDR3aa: CAWSSGRGDNEQFF; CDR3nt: TGTGCCTGGTCTAGCGGGAGGGGGGACAATGAGCAGTTCTTC
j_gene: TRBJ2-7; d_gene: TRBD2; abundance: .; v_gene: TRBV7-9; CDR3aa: CASSHRGEASGSPYEQYF; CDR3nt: TGTGCCAGCAGCCACCGGGGTGAGGCTAGCGGGAGCCCCTACGAGCAGTACTTC
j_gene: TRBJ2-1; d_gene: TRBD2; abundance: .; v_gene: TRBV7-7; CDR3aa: CASSLSTGGGNEQFF; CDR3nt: TGTGCCAGCAGCTTATCTACGGGAGGGGGTAATGAGCAGTTCTTC